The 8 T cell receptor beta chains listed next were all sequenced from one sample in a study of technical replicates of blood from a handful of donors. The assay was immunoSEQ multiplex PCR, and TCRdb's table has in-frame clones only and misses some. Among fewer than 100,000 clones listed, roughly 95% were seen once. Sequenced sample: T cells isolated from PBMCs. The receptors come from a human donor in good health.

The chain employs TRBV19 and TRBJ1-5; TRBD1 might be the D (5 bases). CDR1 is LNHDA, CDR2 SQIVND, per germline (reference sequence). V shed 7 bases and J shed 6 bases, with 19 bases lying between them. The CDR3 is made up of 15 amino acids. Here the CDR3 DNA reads TGTGCCAGTAATAAGGGGTGGGTTGGTAGTCAGCCCCAGCATTTT. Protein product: CASNKGWVGSQPQHF.

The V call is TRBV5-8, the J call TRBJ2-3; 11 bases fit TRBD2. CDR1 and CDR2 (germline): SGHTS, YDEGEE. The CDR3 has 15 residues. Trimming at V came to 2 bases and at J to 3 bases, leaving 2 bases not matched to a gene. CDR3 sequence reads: CASSFGTSGTDTQYF. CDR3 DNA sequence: TGTGCCAGCAGCTTTGGGACTAGCGGTACAGATACGCAGTATTTT.

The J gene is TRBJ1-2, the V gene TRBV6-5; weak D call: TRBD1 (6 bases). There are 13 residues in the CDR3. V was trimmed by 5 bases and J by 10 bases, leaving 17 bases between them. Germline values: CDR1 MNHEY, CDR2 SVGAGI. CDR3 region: CASSTLGAGPYTF. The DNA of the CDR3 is TGTGCCAGCAGTACTTTGGGGGCAGGCCCCTACACCTTC.

CDR3 nucleotides: TGTGCCAGCAGTTCTCAGGGATCATACGAGCAGTACTTC. It yields the protein CASSSQGSYEQYF. The V and J genes are TRBV27 and TRBJ2-7, with TRBD1 as a possible D gene (5 bases). Germline CDR1 reads MNHEY; CDR2 reads SMNVEV (reference sequence). CDR3 length: 13 residues. The V and J ends lost 4 bases and 4 bases respectively, with 11 bases between them.

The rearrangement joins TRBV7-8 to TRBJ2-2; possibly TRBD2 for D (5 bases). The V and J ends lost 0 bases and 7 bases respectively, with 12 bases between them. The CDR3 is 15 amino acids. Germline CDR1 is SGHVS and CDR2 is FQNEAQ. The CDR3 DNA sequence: TGTGCCAGCAGCTTAGCGAGGGTTGATGGCGGGGAGCTGTTTTTT. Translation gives CASSLARVDGGELFF.

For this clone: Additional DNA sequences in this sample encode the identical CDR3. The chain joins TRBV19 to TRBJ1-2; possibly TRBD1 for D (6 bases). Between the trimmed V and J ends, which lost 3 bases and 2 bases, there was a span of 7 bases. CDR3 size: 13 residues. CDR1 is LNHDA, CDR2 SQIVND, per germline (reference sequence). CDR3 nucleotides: TGTGCCAGTAGTATTGACAGGAACTATGGCTACACCTTC. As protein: CASSIDRNYGYTF. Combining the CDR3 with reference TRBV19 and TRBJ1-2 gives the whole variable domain DGGITQSPKYLFRKEGQNVTLSCEQNLNHDAMYWYRQDPGQGLRLIYYSQIVNDFQKGDIAEGYSVSREKKESFPLTVTSAQKNPTAFYLCASSIDRNYGYTFGSGTRLTVV.

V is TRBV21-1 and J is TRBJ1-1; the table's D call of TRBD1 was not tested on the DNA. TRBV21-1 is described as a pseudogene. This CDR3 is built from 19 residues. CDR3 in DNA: TGTGCCAGCAGCCTCCTACAGGGATTGGGTATAGGGATGAACACTGAAGCTTTCTTT. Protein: CASSLLQGLGIGMNTEAFF.

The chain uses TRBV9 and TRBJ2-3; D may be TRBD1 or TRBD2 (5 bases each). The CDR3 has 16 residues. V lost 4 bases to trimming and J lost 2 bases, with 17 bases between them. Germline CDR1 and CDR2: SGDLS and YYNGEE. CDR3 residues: CASSLEGGHHTDTQYF. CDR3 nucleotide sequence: TGTGCCAGCAGCCTAGAGGGTGGACACCACACAGATACGCAGTATTTT.